This is a list of T cell receptor beta chains from one sample in a study of blood T cell repertoires in COVID-19. The data were produced by immunoSEQ multiplex PCR, yet TCRdb's version contains in-frame clones alone and is incomplete. The sample includes about 300,000 clones, about 87% of them seen just once. The sequenced sample was peripheral blood. Source of these receptors: a woman between 50 and 59 years old with COVID-19, enrolled during active disease. Each CDR3 is given with its conserved first and last residue. Fields, in order: D gene, V gene, clone size, J gene, CDR3 DNA, CDR3 protein. A D gene is named only where the DNA matches it firmly. A clone size is listed for some rows: how often the clone was seen (once, few, many), or a class if it is expanded.

TRBD2,TRBV14,.,TRBJ2-7,TGTGCCAGCAGCCGTTTAGGGACTAGCGGTTACGAGCAGTACTTC,CASSRLGTSGYEQYF
TRBD2,TRBV5-1,.,TRBJ2-5,TGCGCCAGCAGCTTGCGGACGGGAGGGCAAGAGACCCAGTACTTC,CASSLRTGGQETQYF
.,TRBV5-6,once,TRBJ2-5,TGTGCCAGCAGCTTGGGCGGAGGGGAGACCCAGTACTTC,CASSLGGGETQYF
.,TRBV11-2,.,TRBJ1-1,TGTGCCAGCAGCGAGCTCCCAGGGACTGAAGCTTTCTTT,CASSELPGTEAFF
.,TRBV18,.,TRBJ2-3,TGTGCCAGCTCACTCCAGGGGCCGGGCACAGATACGCAGTATTTT,CASSLQGPGTDTQYF
.,TRBV4-2,.,TRBJ1-2,TGTGCCAGCAGCCAAGATGGGGGCCAAGGACGTCTTGGCTACACCTTC,CASSQDGGQGRLGYTF
TRBD1,TRBV7-9,.,TRBJ2-7,TGTGCCAGCAGCTCACAGGGGGCTTCCTACGAGCAGTACTTC,CASSSQGASYEQYF
.,TRBV5-4,once,TRBJ2-3,TGTGCCAGCAGCTTGTCTGGGGGCGGCACAGATACGCAGTATTTT,CASSLSGGGTDTQYF
.,TRBV24-1,.,TRBJ2-1,TGTGCCACCAGTGATTCCCTCCGTCAGTTCTTC,CATSDSLRQFF
.,TRBV27,.,TRBJ2-1,TGTGCCACCATCCGGGATAGCGCGAACAATGAGCAGTTCTTC,CATIRDSANNEQFF
TRBD1,TRBV4-1,few,TRBJ1-6,TGCGCCAGCAGCCTGGGACAGAGAGTAGGTCAGCCCCTCCACTTT,CASSLGQRVGQPLHF
TRBD1,TRBV7-6,.,TRBJ2-1,TGTGCCAGCAGCTTAAGAGGGCAGGGGGCTATCAGCTCCTACAATGAGCAGTTCTTC,CASSLRGQGAISSYNEQFF
.,TRBV19,many,TRBJ2-4,TGTGCCAGTAAACAGAATTTAGCCAAAAACATTCAGTACTTC,CASKQNLAKNIQYF
.,TRBV19,.,TRBJ2-1,TGTGCCAGTAGTGATGAGCGGAAAGGAAAGCAGTTCTTC,CASSDERKGKQFF
.,TRBV6-2/TRBV6-3,.,TRBJ1-2,TGTGCCAGCAGTTACTCGGGGCCTCAGTCGAGGGGCTACACCTTC,CASSYSGPQSRGYTF
.,TRBV4-1,.,TRBJ1-5,TGCGCCAGCAGCCAAGACCAGGGCCCCCTGGGGCCCCAGCATTTT,CASSQDQGPLGPQHF
TRBD2,TRBV7-2,.,TRBJ2-4,TGTGCCAGCAGCATCCGGACTAGCGGGAGCAGCGACATTCAGTACTTC,CASSIRTSGSSDIQYF
.,TRBV7-2,.,TRBJ1-2,TGTGCCAGCAGCTTAGGGCTGACAGAGACCTATGGCTACACCTTC,CASSLGLTETYGYTF
.,TRBV7-9,.,TRBJ2-5,TGTGCCAGCAGCTTAGAACGGGGTGAGACCCAGTACTTC,CASSLERGETQYF
.,TRBV3-1/TRBV3-2,.,TRBJ2-2,TGTGCCAGCAGCCAAGATTGGGAGGCCACCGGGGAGCTGTTTTTT,CASSQDWEATGELFF
.,TRBV30,once,TRBJ2-2,TGTGCCTGGAGGCCCTACCCGAACACCGGGGAGCTGTTTTTT,CAWRPYPNTGELFF
.,TRBV2,.,TRBJ1-5,TGTGCCAGCAGTGAACTTCAGGTAGGGGACAATCAGCCCCAGCATTTT,CASSELQVGDNQPQHF
TRBD2,TRBV5-4,.,TRBJ2-5,TGTGCCAGCAGGGAAGGATACTATGTCGGGAGGGGGGAAGAGACCCAGTACTTC,CASREGYYVGRGEETQYF
.,TRBV5-5,.,TRBJ1-1,TGTGCCAGCAGCCAGGAAGTGGTTAGCACTGAAGCTTTCTTT,CASSQEVVSTEAFF
.,TRBV18,.,TRBJ1-1,TGTGCCAGCTCGTCACAGGGTCACACTGAAGCTTTCTTT,CASSSQGHTEAFF
.,TRBV9,.,TRBJ2-7,TGTGCCAGCAGCGTAGCTGGAGCCTCCTACGAGCAGTACTTC,CASSVAGASYEQYF
TRBD1,TRBV5-1,.,TRBJ1-4,TGCGCCAGCAGCTTGCATCCGGGACAGGGGACTAATGAAAAACTGTTTTTT,CASSLHPGQGTNEKLFF
TRBD2,TRBV9,few,TRBJ2-7,TGTGCCAGCAGCGAACCGGGACTAGATGTGCAGTACTTC,CASSEPGLDVQYF
TRBD1,TRBV24-1,.,TRBJ2-3,TGTGCCACCAGTGATCGCGACAGGGCAGATACGCAGTATTTT,CATSDRDRADTQYF
TRBD2,TRBV16,once,TRBJ2-3,TGTGCCAGCAGCCAATCTGGGACTAGCACTACAGATACGCAGTATTTT,CASSQSGTSTTDTQYF
TRBD1,TRBV5-1,.,TRBJ2-7,TGCGCCAGTTGCAACTTCACAGGGGGCGGCGAGCAGTACTTC,CASCNFTGGGEQYF
TRBD2,TRBV19,.,TRBJ2-7,TGTGCCAGTAGTATCGGGACTAGCGGTTACGAGCAGTACTTC,CASSIGTSGYEQYF
.,TRBV7-6,once,TRBJ1-1,TGTGCCAGCAGCTTAGAAAGAGCCTCGCCTGAAGCTTTCTTT,CASSLERASPEAFF
TRBD2,TRBV7-3,once,TRBJ2-7,TGTGCCAGCAGCTTAAGGGCGGGAGTATCCTACGAGCAGTACTTC,CASSLRAGVSYEQYF
.,TRBV7-2,.,TRBJ2-3,TGTGCCAGCACCCTGGCAGGGCAGAGCACAGATACGCAGTATTTT,CASTLAGQSTDTQYF
TRBD1,TRBV6-2/TRBV6-3,.,TRBJ2-7,TGTGCCAGCAGCCGGGACAGGGCCCGCTCCTACGAGCAGTACTTC,CASSRDRARSYEQYF
.,TRBV6-5,.,TRBJ1-2,TGTGCCAGCAGTTACAATCCTGAGGATGGCTACACCTTC,CASSYNPEDGYTF
.,TRBV30,.,TRBJ1-1,TGTGCCTGGAGTGTATTCGACACTGAAGCTTTCTTT,CAWSVFDTEAFF
.,TRBV27,few,TRBJ1-1,TGTGCCAGCAGTTTTGGAGGCGGTTCTGAAGCTTTCTTT,CASSFGGGSEAFF